This paragraph covers one TCR beta chain sequence. Its specificity is unknown. This sample was included in a study of cytomegalovirus exposure and HLA in healthy donors. Trimming took 2 bases from V and 4 from J, leaving 12 bases between them. Germline V CDR1 and CDR2: SGHTA, FQGNSA. This CDR3 region has 14 residues. The study ran its PCR with 60 Vbeta and 13 Jbeta primers. The data were produced by immunoSEQ multiplex PCR, yet TCRdb's version contains in-frame clones alone and is incomplete. The repertoire includes approximately 140,000 clones, more than 75% of them detected once, and just over 5% sits in the top ten. Study results and limitations: In an earlier analysis, in 540 or so donors, most V segments appeared productive either ~87% or ~30% of the time.

The clonotype was recovered from a male donor in good health and CMV-seronegative. The chain employs TRBV7-2 and TRBJ2-7, with D possibly being TRBD2 (6 bases). The sequencing input was PBMCs. The chain's CDR3 is CASSLLGRGYEQYF. In nucleotides, the CDR3 is TGTGCCAGCAGCTTATTGGGGCGGGGATACGAGCAGTACTTC.